This TCR beta chain appears in the sequencing data of a study of shared clonotypes between healthy human individuals (dated by TCRdb to 2018 to 2021). A note on the overall study: Two women and three men aged 18 to 49 years were included in the cohort. Different laboratories and diverse techniques were used to prepare libraries and sequence TCR repertoires, to increase sequencing depth and limit assay-specific biases. For each donor, CD4 naive and CD4 memory were each given three plates, CD8 naive was given two plates, and CD8 memory was given one plate. To estimate repertoire size and how much clonotypes are shared between individuals, the study performed deep sequencing of blood TCR repertoires from roughly five healthy adults. Between about 0.9 and 8.9 billion PBMCs per donor were obtained by leukapheresis. The research as a whole found: Across a handful of donors, around 5% of naive CD4, 3% to 3.5% of naive CD8, under 2.5% of memory CD4, and around 0.4% of memory CD8 clonotypes were shared. Sampling was restricted to blood, and TCR repertoires in tissues likely differ from the TCR repertoires found in blood. Compared with non-shared clonotypes, the clonotypes found in all four sorted-subset donors had higher generation probabilities. Pairwise subsampling led to the expectation that sequencing depth would affect the degree of clonotype sharing among donors. Incomplete sequencing was indicated by rarefaction of sorted-subset datasets, despite the large sequencing depth. Because the study included a small number of donors, the genetic and exposure-history diversity represented was limited. Larger estimated clonotype richness was generally found for naive subsets than for memory subsets.

Using the deep immunoSEQ assay, multiplex PCR amplified TCR CDR3 regions from genomic DNA. Extracted genomic DNA from each cell subset was distributed evenly across all wells of several immunoSEQ 96-well plates, and each plate was treated as a replicate. For sorted subsets, each replicate PCR was loaded with about 0.2 ug genomic DNA, equivalent to 25,000 to 35,000 T cell genomes. Purified libraries were quantified with a Qubit 3.0 fluorometer, sized on a Bioanalyzer 2100, and re-quantified with the KAPA Library Quantification kit. Every immunoSEQ 96-well plate was sequenced on a dedicated single-read 150-cycle Illumina NextSeq 550 flow cell. The authors' pipeline ran thus. Because only junctional sequences without quality scores were contained in the immunoSEQ output, filtering matching that applied to full-length reads could not be performed. Sequences were annotated with PyIR, a Python wrapper for IgBLAST v1.9, and V/J genes and CDR3 were assigned using IMGT germline references. Reads were filtered out if the reads had weak V/J assignments (E-value above 1e-6), no CDR3, stop codons, out-of-frame junctions, or ambiguous translated residues. V3J clonotypes were defined by identical inferred V gene, J gene, and CDR3 amino acid sequence. Percentage overlap between repertoires was computed as shared unique clonotypes divided by the size of the smaller repertoire. RTK rarefaction, the Chao1 estimator, and Recon v2.1 estimates of unobserved clonotypes were used to assess repertoire richness. Generation probabilities for all TCRbeta clonotypes obtained by the gDNA method from a handful of donors were computed using OLGA. Drawn from immuneACCESS, this table holds only the in-frame rearrangements with V and J called that TCRdb kept. Clones are partly lost; checked studies trace under half to an unresolved V gene and leave the rest unexplained. Clone size and the V and J calls come from that table; the DNA yielded D and trimming. In this sample the table shows around 2,100,000 clones, 85% to 95% of which occur a single time. The ten top clones hold approximately 1% of the sample.

CD8 naive samples consisted of CD45RO-negative cells that were positively selected for CCR7, yielding a CD45RA+CCR7+ population without TemRA cells. Donors were healthy HIV-negative adults with no recently reported acute infections or vaccinations. Every donor was a Caucasian adult residing in Nashville, Tennessee, USA. Blood was obtained by leukapheresis, after which PBMCs were separated by Ficoll-Histopaque density gradient centrifugation and cryopreserved in liquid nitrogen vapor phase. Analytical flow cytometry was used to check the purity and quantity of every magnetically sorted T cell population. Genomic DNA was isolated from every sorted fraction and measured by UV absorbance on a Nanodrop 2000c. Worth noting for this clone: It lacks a known antigen. Base qualities are not recorded, but no much larger clone differs from it by a single base.

The CDR3 has 14 amino acids, counting the end cysteine and phenylalanine. CDR3 DNA only is kept here, 42 bases in frame from base 1. The V and J ends are trimmed by 3 bases and 0 bases, leaving 6 bases between them. Reading the germline V gene gives CDR1 SNHLY and CDR2 FYNNEI. Sequenced input: naive CD8+ T cells sorted from blood. In light of the paper, this sample's cell subset or site label describes: CD45RA+CCR7+. The receptor chain draws on TRBV2 and TRBJ1-3; the best D guess is TRBD1, with 5 bases matching. This TCR derives from a man aged 18 to 35 in good health. The sequence in DNA is TGTGCCAGCAGTGAGACAGCCTCTGGAAACACCATATATTTT. Translated, it reads CASSETASGNTIYF.